The present TCR beta chain was sequenced within a study of blood T cell repertoires in COVID-19. As for the study in general: T cells, B-cell-depleted T cells, or PBMCs supplied cDNA or gDNA.

Profiled with immunoSEQ multiplex PCR; TCRdb holds only in-frame clones, not every one. The top ten hold approximately 12% of the sample, which has approximately 210,000 clones, roughly four fifths seen once. With 4 bases removed from V and 3 bases from J, the gap between germline ends came to 13 bases. The CDR3 has 15 residues. The germline V gene has CDR1 MNHNY and CDR2 SVGAGI (reference sequence). The J gene is TRBJ2-1, the V gene TRBV6-6; D uncertain. The origin of this receptor is a woman aged 40-49 years with acute or convalescent COVID-19. Input material: peripheral blood. The CDR3 coding sequence is TGTGCCAGCAGTTTGGCAGGCTTGGGCTACAATGAGCAGTTCTTC. It translates to CASSLAGLGYNEQFF.